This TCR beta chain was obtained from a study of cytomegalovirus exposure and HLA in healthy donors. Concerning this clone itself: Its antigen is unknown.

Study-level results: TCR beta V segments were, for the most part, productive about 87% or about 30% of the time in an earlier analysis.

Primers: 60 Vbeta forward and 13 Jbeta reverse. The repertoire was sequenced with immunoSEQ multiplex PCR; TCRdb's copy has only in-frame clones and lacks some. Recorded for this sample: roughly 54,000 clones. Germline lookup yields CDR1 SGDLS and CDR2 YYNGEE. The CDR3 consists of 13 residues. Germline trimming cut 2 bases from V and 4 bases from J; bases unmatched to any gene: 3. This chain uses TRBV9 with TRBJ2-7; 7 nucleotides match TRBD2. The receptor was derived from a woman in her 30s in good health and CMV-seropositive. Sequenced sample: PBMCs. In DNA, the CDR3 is TGTGCCAGCAGCGTGGGGGAGGGATACGAGCAGTACTTC. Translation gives CASSVGEGYEQYF.